This T cell receptor (beta chain) was found in a study of Graves' ophthalmopathy and Graves' hyperthyroidism. Amplification from RNA transcripts yielded the TCR beta CDR3 regions. The first-round RT-PCR employed HTBI primers together with the Qiagen OneStep RT-PCR kit. A multiplex PCR was then performed as the second round. TCRdb reanalysed the multiplex PCR reads using MiXCR and keeps one entry per CDR3 protein. Of around 1,000,000 distinct CDR3 sequences detected, about two fifths appear once; the ten largest clones hold 11%. The TCR originated in an adult man with Graves' hyperthyroidism. Sequenced: peripheral blood or thyroid tissue (not recorded which).

In nucleotides, the CDR3 is TGTGCCAGCAGCTCAGGGATCATTTCACCCCTCCACTTT. This encodes CASSSGIISPLHF. This chain links TRBV11-1 with TRBJ1-6, with TRBD1 as a possible D gene (5 bases). V was pared by 4 bases and J by 9 bases, with 10 bases between. Germline CDR1 reads SGHAT; CDR2 reads FQDESV (reference sequence). CDR3 length: 13 amino acids.